This entry lists 4 T cell receptor beta chains sequenced from one sample in a study of molecular identifiers for immune sequencing clone quantification. MiXCR was run by TCRdb on the PCR reads, yielding one entry per CDR3 protein. The sample carries 55,000 to 75,000 distinct CDR3 sequences, approximately 17% recorded once. Sample: naive CD8+ T cells from blood, with Jurkat cell RNA spiked in. Subset indicated: FACS-sorted CD8+CD4-CCR7+CD45RA+ naive T cells. These receptors all stem from a human donor in good health. Some libraries in this study had Jurkat cell RNA spiked in.

This clonotype was found many times. The genes are TRBV7-8 and TRBJ2-5; D call uncertain. Trimming shortened V by 2 bases and J by 5 bases, and 12 bases separated the two germline ends. CDR3 length: 14 residues. Germline-derived CDR1 and CDR2 are SGHVS and FQNEAQ. CDR3 residues: CASSLYVRSETQYF. CDR3 bases: TGTGCCAGCAGCTTATACGTTCGTAGCGAGACCCAGTACTTC.

This clonotype was observed many times. V usage is TRBV20-1 and J usage is TRBJ2-5, with D tentatively TRBD2 (5 bases). V lost 6 bases, J lost 1 base, and 21 bases lay in between. In germline, CDR1 is DFQATT, CDR2 SNEGSKA (reference sequence). The CDR3 is 16 residues long. CDR3 nucleotides: TGCAGTGCCCGAGGTTACGGACTTCCGATCCAAGAGACCCAGTACTTC. Residues: CSARGYGLPIQETQYF.

This clonotype was detected ten times or more. The chain recombines TRBV7-8 with TRBJ1-1; no reliable D call. The CDR3 totals 14 residues. Trimming left V 3 bases short and J 0 bases short, with 8 bases between. CDR1 SGHVS and CDR2 FQNEAQ come from the germline V gene. This chain's CDR3 is CASSFEAVNTEAFF. The CDR3 DNA reads as TGTGCCAGCAGCTTTGAGGCAGTGAACACTGAAGCTTTCTTT.

This clonotype was seen at least ten times. The chain joins TRBV7-9 to TRBJ1-2, with 7 bases identical to TRBD1. V was clipped by 7 bases and J by 3 bases; unmatched bases: 14. The CDR3 runs to 16 residues. The germline V gene encodes CDR1 SEHNR and CDR2 FQNEAQ (reference sequence). Here the CDR3 DNA reads TGTGCCAGCAACCTTTTAAACAGGGGATTGGACTATGGCTACACCTTC. It yields the protein CASNLLNRGLDYGYTF.